What follows are 5 T cell receptor beta chains derived from one specimen sequenced in a study of beta chain features in type 1 diabetes (dated by TCRdb to the late 2010s). Library generation was performed with the immunoSEQ multiplex PCR assay. The entire isolated RNA was reverse transcribed using the High Capacity cDNA Reverse Transcription Kit, and thus expressed TCRB transcripts were sequenced. TCRdb mirrors the immuneACCESS table, restricted to in-frame sequences. Some clones are absent from its copies; in checked studies, under half trace to an unresolved V gene, and the reason for the others is unknown. The sample yields 400,000 to 500,000 clones; over 11% were counted once. Roughly 0.038% of the sample comes from the top ten. Sequences were obtained from naive CD4+ T cells from blood. This specimen's cell subset or site label, interpreted: true naive CD4+ T cells. The receptors come from a man aged 25-45 years in good health.

Points on this clone: The same CDR3 arises from other DNA sequences in this sample as well. The chain employs TRBV29-1 and TRBJ2-5; possible D gene TRBD1, 6 bases. The CDR3 sequence is 13 residues long. Trimming shortened V by 3 bases and J by 5 bases, and 13 bases separated the two germline ends. The germline V gene has CDR1 SQVTM and CDR2 ANQGSEA. The CDR3: CSVDPTGLETQYF. The CDR3 DNA is TGCAGCGTTGACCCTACAGGGTTGGAGACCCAGTACTTC.

This clone was picked up a small number of times. At the DNA level, this CDR3 is encoded by other sequences in the same sample as well. The chain links TRBV7-2 to TRBJ2-7, with D hard to call. From germline, CDR1 is SGHTA and CDR2 FQGNSA. The V gene lost 0 bases and the J gene lost 1 base, with 4 bases spanning the gap. The CDR3 contains 13 residues. CDR3 sequence (DNA): TGTGCCAGCAGCTTAGCTATTTCCTACGAGCAGTACTTC. Its translation: CASSLAISYEQYF. The entire variable domain, with the rest obtained from reference TRBV7-2 and TRBJ2-7, is as follows: GAGVSQSPSNKVTEKGKDVELRCDPISGHTALYWYRQSLGQGLEFLIYFQGNSAPDKSGLPSDRFSAERTGGSVSTLTIQRTQQEDSAVYLCASSLAISYEQYFGPGTRLTVT.

The chain carries TRBV28 and TRBJ2-7; D may be TRBD1 (6 bases). The V gene's germline CDR1 is MDHEN and CDR2 SYDVKM. Trimming left V 7 bases short and J 6 bases short, with 22 bases between. The CDR3 is 15 residues long. The CDR3 coding sequence is TGTGCCAGCAAAGGGGGTTGGCAACAGGCGGCCGAGCAGTACTTC. Protein sequence: CASKGGWQQAAEQYF.

This clone showed up many times. The gene calls are TRBV7-9 and TRBJ2-3; maybe TRBD2 (6 bases). Trimming took off 3 bases at V and 1 base at J, with 11 bases between the two ends. Germline values: CDR1 SEHNR, CDR2 FQNEAQ (reference sequence). The CDR3 length is 15 residues. The CDR3 coding sequence is TGTGCCAGCAGCTTCACGGGAGCAGGCACAGATACGCAGTATTTT. Its protein product is CASSFTGAGTDTQYF. The complete variable domain, with remaining parts taken from reference TRBV7-9 and TRBJ2-3, reads DTGVSQNPRHKITKRGQNVTFRCDPISEHNRLYWYRQTLGQGPEFLTYFQNEAQLEKSRLLSDRFSAERPKGSFSTLEIQRTEQGDSAMYLCASSFTGAGTDTQYFGPGTRLTVL.

This clone was counted between two and nine times. V usage is TRBV29-1 and J usage is TRBJ2-7; a weak D match, TRBD1 (6 bases). Germline loops: CDR1 SQVTM, CDR2 ANQGSEA. CDR3 length: 13 amino acids. Trimming pared 6 bases from V and 1 base from J, leaving 13 bases between. The CDR3 coding sequence is TGCAGCGTGGCCCGGGACATATCCTACGAGCAGTACTTC. It is translated as CSVARDISYEQYF.